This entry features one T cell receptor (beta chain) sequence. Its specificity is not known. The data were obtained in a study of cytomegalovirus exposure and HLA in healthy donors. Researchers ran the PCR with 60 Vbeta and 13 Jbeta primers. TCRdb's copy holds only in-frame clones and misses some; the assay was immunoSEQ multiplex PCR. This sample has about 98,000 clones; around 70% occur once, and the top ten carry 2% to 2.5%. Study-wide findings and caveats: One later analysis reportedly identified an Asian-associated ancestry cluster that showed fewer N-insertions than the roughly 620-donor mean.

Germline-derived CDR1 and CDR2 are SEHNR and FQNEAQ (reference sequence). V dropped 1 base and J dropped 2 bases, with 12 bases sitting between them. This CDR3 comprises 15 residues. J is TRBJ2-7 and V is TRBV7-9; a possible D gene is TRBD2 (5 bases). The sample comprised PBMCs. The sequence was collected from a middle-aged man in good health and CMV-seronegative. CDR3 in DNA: TGTGCCAGCAGCTTAGGTGCGGGTCGGACCTACGAGCAGTACTTC. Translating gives CASSLGAGRTYEQYF.